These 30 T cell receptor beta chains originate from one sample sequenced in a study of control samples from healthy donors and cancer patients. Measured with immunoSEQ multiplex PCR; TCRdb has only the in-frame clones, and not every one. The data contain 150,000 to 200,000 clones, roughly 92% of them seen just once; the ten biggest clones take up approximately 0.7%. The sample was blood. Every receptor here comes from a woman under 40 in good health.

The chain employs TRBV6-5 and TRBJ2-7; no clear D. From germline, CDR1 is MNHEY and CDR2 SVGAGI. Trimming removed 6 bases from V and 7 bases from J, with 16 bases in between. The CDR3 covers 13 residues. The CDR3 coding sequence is TGTGCCAGCAGAATCGGTGAAATGGGTGAGCAGTACTTC. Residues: CASRIGEMGEQYF.

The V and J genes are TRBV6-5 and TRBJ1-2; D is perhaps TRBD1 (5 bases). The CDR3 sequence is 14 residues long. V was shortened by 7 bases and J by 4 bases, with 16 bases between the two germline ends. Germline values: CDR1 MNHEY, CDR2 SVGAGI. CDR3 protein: CASKSAGAGYGYTF. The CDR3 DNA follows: TGTGCCAGCAAATCGGCCGGGGCGGGCTATGGCTACACCTTC.

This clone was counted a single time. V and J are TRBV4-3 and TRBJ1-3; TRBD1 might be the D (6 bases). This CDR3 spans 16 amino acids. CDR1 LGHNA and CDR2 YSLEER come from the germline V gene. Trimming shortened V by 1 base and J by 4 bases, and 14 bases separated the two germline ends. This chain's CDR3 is CASSQGMGANGNTIYF. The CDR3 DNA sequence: TGCGCCAGCAGCCAAGGTATGGGGGCGAACGGAAACACCATATATTTT.

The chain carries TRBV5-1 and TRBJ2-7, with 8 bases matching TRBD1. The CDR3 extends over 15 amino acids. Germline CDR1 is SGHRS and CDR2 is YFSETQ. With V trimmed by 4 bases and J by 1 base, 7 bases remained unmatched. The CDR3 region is CASSEDRVGSYEQYF. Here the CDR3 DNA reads TGCGCCAGCAGCGAGGACAGGGTAGGTTCCTACGAGCAGTACTTC.

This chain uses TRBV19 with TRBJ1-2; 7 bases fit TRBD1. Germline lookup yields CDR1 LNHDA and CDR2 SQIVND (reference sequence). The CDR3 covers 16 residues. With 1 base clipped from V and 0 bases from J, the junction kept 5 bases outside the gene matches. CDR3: CASSIVRTGSNYGYTF. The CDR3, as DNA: TGTGCCAGTAGTATAGTCCGGACAGGATCTAACTATGGCTACACCTTC.

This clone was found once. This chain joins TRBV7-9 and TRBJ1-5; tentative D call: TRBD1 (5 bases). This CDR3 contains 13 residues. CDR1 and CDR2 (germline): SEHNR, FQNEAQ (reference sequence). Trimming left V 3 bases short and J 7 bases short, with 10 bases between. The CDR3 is CASSFGGRQPQHF. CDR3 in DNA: TGTGCCAGCAGCTTTGGGGGGAGGCAGCCCCAGCATTTT. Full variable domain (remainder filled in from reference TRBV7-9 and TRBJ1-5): DTGVSQNPRHKITKRGQNVTFRCDPISEHNRLYWYRQTLGQGPEFLTYFQNEAQLEKSRLLSDRFSAERPKGSFSTLEIQRTEQGDSAMYLCASSFGGRQPQHFGDGTRLSIL.

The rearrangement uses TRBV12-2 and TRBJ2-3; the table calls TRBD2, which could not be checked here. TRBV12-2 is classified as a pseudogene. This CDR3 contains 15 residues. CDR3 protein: CASRSTRGRADTQYF. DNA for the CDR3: TGTGCAAGTCGCTCCACACGAGGTCGGGCAGATACGCAGTATTTT.

DNA for the CDR3: TGTGCCAGCAGCTCCACCACTGAAGCTTTCTTT. Translated: CASSSTTEAFF. The chain employs TRBV13 and TRBJ1-1; D not certain. V lost 4 bases and J 4 bases, leaving 4 bases between the germline ends. The CDR3 is 11 amino acids. Germline-derived CDR1 and CDR2 are PRHDT and FYEKMQ (reference sequence).

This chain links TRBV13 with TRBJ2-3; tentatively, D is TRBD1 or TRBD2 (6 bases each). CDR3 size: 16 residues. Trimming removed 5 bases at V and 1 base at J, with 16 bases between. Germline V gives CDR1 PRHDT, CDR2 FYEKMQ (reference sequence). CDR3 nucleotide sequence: TGTGCCAGCAGCCAGGCGGGATGGACAGGCACAGATACGCAGTATTTT. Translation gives CASSQAGWTGTDTQYF.

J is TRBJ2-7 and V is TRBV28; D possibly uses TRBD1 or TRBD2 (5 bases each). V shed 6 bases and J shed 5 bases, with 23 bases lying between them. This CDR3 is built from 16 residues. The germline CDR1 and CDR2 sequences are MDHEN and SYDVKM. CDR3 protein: CASRSPWDPPTHEQYF. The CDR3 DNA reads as TGTGCCAGCAGATCACCGTGGGACCCCCCTACCCACGAGCAGTACTTC.

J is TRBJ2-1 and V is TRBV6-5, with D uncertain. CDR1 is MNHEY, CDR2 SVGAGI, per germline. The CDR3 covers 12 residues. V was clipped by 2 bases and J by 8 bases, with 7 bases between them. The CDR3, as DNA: TGTGCCAGCAGTTACGGCGGCGATGAGCAGTTCTTC. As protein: CASSYGGDEQFF.

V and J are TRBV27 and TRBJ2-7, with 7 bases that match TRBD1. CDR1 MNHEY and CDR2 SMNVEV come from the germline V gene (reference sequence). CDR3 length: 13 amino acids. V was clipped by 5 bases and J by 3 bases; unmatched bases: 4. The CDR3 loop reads CASSTWTGYEQYF. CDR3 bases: TGTGCCAGCAGTACCTGGACAGGCTACGAGCAGTACTTC.

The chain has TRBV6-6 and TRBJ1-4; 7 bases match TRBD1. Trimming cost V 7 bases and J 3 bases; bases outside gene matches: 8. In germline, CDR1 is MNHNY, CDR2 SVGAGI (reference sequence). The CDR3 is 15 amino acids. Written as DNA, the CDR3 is TGTGCCAGCACCATCCCAGGGGGGGCTAATGAAAAACTGTTTTTT. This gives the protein CASTIPGGANEKLFF.

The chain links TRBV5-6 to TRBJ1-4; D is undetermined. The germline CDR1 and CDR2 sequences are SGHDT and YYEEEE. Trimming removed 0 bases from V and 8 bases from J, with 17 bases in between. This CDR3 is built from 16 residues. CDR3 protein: CASSLVADALEEKLFF. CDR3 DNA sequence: TGTGCCAGCAGCTTGGTGGCTGACGCTTTGGAGGAAAAACTGTTTTTT.

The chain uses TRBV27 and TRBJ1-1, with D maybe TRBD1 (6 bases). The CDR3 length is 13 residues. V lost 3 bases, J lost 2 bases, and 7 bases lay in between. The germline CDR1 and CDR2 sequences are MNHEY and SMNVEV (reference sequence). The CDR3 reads CASSFRGNTEAFF. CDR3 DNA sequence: TGTGCCAGCAGTTTCAGGGGCAACACTGAAGCTTTCTTT.

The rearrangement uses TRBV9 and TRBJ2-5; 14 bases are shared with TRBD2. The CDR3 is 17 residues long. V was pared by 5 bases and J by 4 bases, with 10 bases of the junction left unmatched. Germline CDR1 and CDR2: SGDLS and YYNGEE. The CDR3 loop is CASSQGGLAGAVETQYF. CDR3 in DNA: TGTGCCAGCAGTCAGGGGGGACTAGCGGGAGCAGTAGAGACCCAGTACTTC.

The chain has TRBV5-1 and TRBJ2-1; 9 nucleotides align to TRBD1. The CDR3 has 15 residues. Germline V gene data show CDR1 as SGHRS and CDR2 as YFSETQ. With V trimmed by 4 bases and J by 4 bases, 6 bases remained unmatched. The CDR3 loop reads CASSRGGQGYNEQFF. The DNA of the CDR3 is TGCGCCAGCAGCCGAGGGGGACAGGGTTACAATGAGCAGTTCTTC.

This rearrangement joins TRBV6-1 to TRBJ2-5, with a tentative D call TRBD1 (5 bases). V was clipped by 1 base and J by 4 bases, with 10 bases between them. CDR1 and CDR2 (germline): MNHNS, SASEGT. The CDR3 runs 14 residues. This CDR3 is CASSEGQGGETQYF. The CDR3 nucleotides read TGTGCCAGCAGTGAAGGCCAGGGTGGAGAGACCCAGTACTTC.

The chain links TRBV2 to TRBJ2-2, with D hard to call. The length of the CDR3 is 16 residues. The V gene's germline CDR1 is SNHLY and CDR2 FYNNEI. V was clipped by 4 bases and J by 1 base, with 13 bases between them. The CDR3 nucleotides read TGTGCCAGCAGTGGGAGTCTCCGAGAGAACACCGGGGAGCTGTTTTTT. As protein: CASSGSLRENTGELFF.

The DNA of the CDR3 is TGTGCCAGCAGTGACTTGGGCAGGGCTAACACCGGGGAGCTGTTTTTT. As protein: CASSDLGRANTGELFF. The chain couples TRBV2 to TRBJ2-2; a possible D gene is TRBD1 (5 bases). Germline loops: CDR1 SNHLY, CDR2 FYNNEI. The CDR3 spans 16 residues. The V end was cut by 3 bases, the J end by 2 bases, with 13 bases between.

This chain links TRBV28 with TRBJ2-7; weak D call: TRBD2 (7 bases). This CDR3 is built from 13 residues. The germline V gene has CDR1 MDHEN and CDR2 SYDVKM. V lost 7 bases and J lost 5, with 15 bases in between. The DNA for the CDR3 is TGTGCCAGCACCGTGGGGGGGCTGGACGAGCAGTACTTC. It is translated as CASTVGGLDEQYF. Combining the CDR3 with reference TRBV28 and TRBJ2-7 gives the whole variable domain DVKVTQSSRYLVKRTGEKVFLECVQDMDHENMFWYRQDPGLGLRLIYFSYDVKMKEKGDIPEGYSVSREKKERFSLILESASTNQTSMYLCASTVGGLDEQYFGPGTRLTVT.

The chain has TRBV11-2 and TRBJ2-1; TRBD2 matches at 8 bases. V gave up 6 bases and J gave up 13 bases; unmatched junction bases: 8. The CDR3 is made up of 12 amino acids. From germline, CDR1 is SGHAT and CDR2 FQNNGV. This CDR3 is CASRAGSGSQFF. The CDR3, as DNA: TGTGCCAGCAGGGCAGGGAGCGGGAGCCAGTTCTTC. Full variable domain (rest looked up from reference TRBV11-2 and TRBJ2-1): EAGVAQSPRYKIIEKRQSVAFWCNPISGHATLYWYQQILGQGPKLLIQFQNNGVVDDSQLPKDRFSAERLKGVDSTLKIQPAKLEDSAVYLCASRAGSGSQFFGPGTRLTVL.

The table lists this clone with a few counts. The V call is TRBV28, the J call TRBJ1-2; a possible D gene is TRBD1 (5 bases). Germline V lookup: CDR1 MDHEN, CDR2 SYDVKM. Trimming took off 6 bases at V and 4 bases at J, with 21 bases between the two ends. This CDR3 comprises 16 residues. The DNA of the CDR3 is TGTGCCAGCAGCCCGCTTAAAAGGGACGGTGGCTATGGCTACACCTTC. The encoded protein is CASSPLKRDGGYGYTF.

The CDR3 region is CAWSVARRRREKLFF. In DNA, the CDR3 is TGTGCCTGGAGTGTAGCCAGGAGACGAAGAGAAAAACTGTTTTTT. The chain employs TRBV30 and TRBJ1-4, with D uncertain. Germline CDR1 and CDR2: GTSNPN and SVGIG (reference sequence). The CDR3 runs 15 residues. V was clipped by 0 bases and J by 8 bases, with 16 bases between them.

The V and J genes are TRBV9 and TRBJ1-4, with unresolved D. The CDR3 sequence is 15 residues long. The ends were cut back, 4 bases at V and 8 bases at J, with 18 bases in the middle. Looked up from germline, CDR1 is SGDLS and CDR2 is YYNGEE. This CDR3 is CASSKRTDGREKLFF. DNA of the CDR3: TGTGCCAGCAGCAAGCGGACCGATGGACGGGAAAAACTGTTTTTT.

The DNA of the CDR3 is TGTGCCAGCAGCTTGGGACAGGGTTGGGATGAGCAGTTCTTC. Its translation is CASSLGQGWDEQFF. This sequence joins TRBV11-2 and TRBJ2-1, with 9 bases fitting TRBD1. Germline V gene lookup returns CDR1 SGHAT and CDR2 FQNNGV. V trimming: 3 bases; J trimming: 8 bases; junction bases outside the gene matches: 5. The CDR3 loop spans 14 amino acids.

The CDR3: CASRGQGVKEKLFF. Here the CDR3 DNA reads TGTGCCAGTAGGGGACAGGGCGTTAAAGAAAAACTGTTTTTT. J is TRBJ1-4 and V is TRBV19, with 9 bases matching TRBD1. With 6 bases clipped from V and 8 bases from J, the junction kept 7 bases outside the gene matches. CDR3 length equals 14 residues. CDR1 is LNHDA and CDR2 is SQIVND in the germline V gene (reference sequence).

The CDR3 sequence is CASSVLDNNSPLHF. Written as DNA, the CDR3 is TGTGCCAGCAGCGTCCTGGACAATAATTCACCCCTCCACTTT. The J gene is TRBJ1-6, the V gene TRBV9; D is perhaps TRBD1 (5 bases). CDR1 and CDR2 (germline): SGDLS, YYNGEE. The CDR3 runs to 14 residues. The V gene lost 2 bases and the J gene lost 5 bases, with 8 bases spanning the gap.

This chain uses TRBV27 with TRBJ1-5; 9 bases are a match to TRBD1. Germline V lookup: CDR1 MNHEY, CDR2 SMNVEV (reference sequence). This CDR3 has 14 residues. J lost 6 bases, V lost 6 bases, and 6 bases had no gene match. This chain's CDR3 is CASRVTGGGQPQHF. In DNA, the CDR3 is TGTGCCAGCAGGGTGACAGGGGGGGGTCAGCCCCAGCATTTT.

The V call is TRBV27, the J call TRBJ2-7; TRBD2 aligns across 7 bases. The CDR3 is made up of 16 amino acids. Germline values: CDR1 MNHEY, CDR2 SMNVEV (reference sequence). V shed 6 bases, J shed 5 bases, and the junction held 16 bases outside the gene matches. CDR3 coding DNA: TGTGCCAGCAGACACGGATTCGGGGAGGGCTCAGACGAGCAGTACTTC. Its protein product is CASRHGFGEGSDEQYF.